The 32 T cell receptor beta chains below come from one sample, sequenced in a study of blood T cell repertoires in COVID-19. The table came from immunoSEQ multiplex PCR; TCRdb's copy has only in-frame clones and leaves some out. The sample carries 250,000 to 300,000 clones, roughly nine tenths recorded once. What was sequenced was PBMCs or T cells enriched from blood (not recorded which). Receptors were obtained from a human donor in a cohort exposed to, infected with or recovered from COVID-19 (not recorded which). The donor label of this sample is uncertain.

The chain employs TRBV12-5 and TRBJ1-2; D is uncertain. This CDR3 region has 16 residues. Trimming removed 0 bases at V and 0 bases at J, with 11 bases between. In germline, CDR1 is LGHNT, CDR2 FRNRAP. CDR3 sequence: CASGLVGRQPNYGYTF. For the CDR3, the DNA is TGTGCTAGTGGTTTGGTTGGGAGGCAACCTAACTATGGCTACACCTTC.

The J gene is TRBJ1-2, the V gene TRBV12-3 or TRBV12-4; no clear D. V lost 10 bases, J lost 1 base, and 13 bases lay in between. This CDR3 region has 13 residues. CDR3 residues: CATAIAVNYGYTF. The CDR3 DNA follows: TGTGCCACTGCGATAGCGGTTAACTATGGCTACACCTTC.

The V call is TRBV4-1, the J call TRBJ2-1, with 7 bases that match TRBD2. Trimming at V came to 4 bases and at J to 4 bases, leaving 13 bases not matched to a gene. Germline CDR1 and CDR2: MGHRA and YSYEKL. The length of the CDR3 is 17 residues. The chain's CDR3 is CASSPQMTGGLYNEQFF. CDR3 nucleotide sequence: TGCGCCAGCAGCCCCCAGATGACGGGGGGATTATACAATGAGCAGTTCTTC.

The gene calls are TRBV5-1 and TRBJ1-2; 8 bases agree with TRBD1. Germline V CDR1 and CDR2: SGHRS, YFSETQ. There are 14 residues in the CDR3. J lost 4 bases, V lost 7 bases, and 9 bases had no gene match. The CDR3 protein is CASSTGDRSYGYTF. CDR3 sequence (DNA): TGCGCCAGCTCTACCGGGGACAGGAGCTATGGCTACACCTTC.

This clone appeared once. The rearrangement joins TRBV6-5 to TRBJ1-1, with TRBD1 as a possible D gene (6 bases). V was cut by 7 bases and J by 2 bases, with 17 bases left in between. The CDR3 totals 15 residues. Germline CDR1 MNHEY, CDR2 SVGAGI. This CDR3 reads CASTSPDRQNTEAFF. DNA of the CDR3: TGTGCCAGCACCAGCCCGGACAGACAAAACACTGAAGCTTTCTTT.

The V call is TRBV7-9, the J call TRBJ2-7; TRBD2 is a possible D gene (6 bases). The germline gives CDR1 SEHNR, CDR2 FQNEAQ (reference sequence). The CDR3 totals 15 residues. Trimming stripped 0 bases from V and 5 bases from J, with 14 bases between. Written as DNA, the CDR3 is TGTGCCAGCAGCTTAGCCCTTGGGGGGAAGGACGAGCAGTACTTC. This encodes CASSLALGGKDEQYF.

The chain is built from TRBV10-2 and TRBJ2-6, with 7 bases matching TRBD1. CDR3 length: 17 residues. Germline V gives CDR1 WSHSY, CDR2 SAAADI. The V segment lost 10 bases and the J segment 0 bases; nucleotides outside the gene matches: 12. CDR3 in amino acids: CATARGLGFSGANVLTF. As DNA, the CDR3 is TGCGCCACCGCGAGGGGGCTAGGATTCTCTGGGGCCAACGTCCTGACTTTC.

The chain links TRBV6-6 to TRBJ2-1, with TRBD2 matching over 8 bases. The CDR3 length is 14 residues. Unmatched junction bases numbered 6, after V lost 4 bases and J lost 7 bases. Germline CDR1 and CDR2: MNHNY and SVGAGI (reference sequence). This CDR3 reads CASSFGTRDNEQFF. In DNA, the CDR3 is TGTGCCAGCAGTTTCGGGACTAGAGATAATGAGCAGTTCTTC.

This clone was picked up a small number of times. The chain carries TRBV5-6 and TRBJ1-3, with no clear D. CDR1 SGHDT and CDR2 YYEEEE come from the germline V gene. The CDR3 runs 16 residues. V was clipped by 4 bases and J by 2 bases, with 16 bases between them. The CDR3 reads CASSLRQEDPGNTIYF. The CDR3 DNA sequence: TGTGCCAGCAGCCTAAGACAAGAAGACCCTGGAAACACCATATATTTT.

This chain connects TRBV3-1 (or the pseudogene TRBV3-2) to TRBJ1-5; D unclear. CDR1 and CDR2 (germline): LGHDT, YNNKEL (reference sequence). V was trimmed by 3 bases and J by 10 bases, leaving 10 bases between them. The CDR3 contains 12 residues. The CDR3 spells CASSQGPGPQHF. The CDR3 DNA is TGTGCCAGCAGCCAGGGCCCTGGACCCCAGCATTTT.

CDR3 sequence reads: CASSVIPAGGNTGELFF. The CDR3 DNA is TGTGCCAGCAGCGTTATCCCGGCGGGGGGGAACACCGGGGAGCTGTTTTTT. The chain joins TRBV9 to TRBJ2-2, with 8 bases identical to TRBD2. With V trimmed by 2 bases and J by 1 base, 7 bases remained unmatched. In germline, CDR1 is SGDLS, CDR2 YYNGEE. This CDR3 is built from 17 residues.

This chain links TRBV24-1 with TRBJ1-5; D unresolved. The CDR3 length is 15 residues. Germline V CDR1 and CDR2: KGHDR, SFDVKD. V was cut by 5 bases and J by 2 bases, with 12 bases left in between. The CDR3 DNA reads TGTGCCACCAGTGGACTGCCCGGGTGCAATCAGCCCCAGCATTTT. It yields the protein CATSGLPGCNQPQHF.

The chain combines TRBV6-2 or TRBV6-3 with TRBJ1-2, with D perhaps TRBD1 (6 bases). V lost 5 bases to trimming and J lost 5 bases, with 18 bases between them. CDR3 length equals 15 residues. CDR1 MNHEY and CDR2 SVGEGT come from the germline V gene. The CDR3 region has the DNA TGTGCCAGCAGTGAGTCCGCAGGGGCCCTATATGGCTACACCTTC. Translated, it gives CASSESAGALYGYTF.

The genes are TRBV7-9 and TRBJ2-7, with no clear D. Trimming cost V 5 bases and J 13 bases, with 18 bases left between them. The CDR3 length is 12 residues. Per the germline V gene, CDR1 is SEHNR and CDR2 is FQNEAQ (reference sequence). This CDR3 reads CASSPSPESRYF. DNA for the CDR3: TGTGCCAGCAGCCCAAGTCCCGAATCGCGATACTTC.

The rearrangement links TRBV25-1 to TRBJ1-2, with D possibly TRBD1 on 5 matching bases. This CDR3 region has 13 residues. Per the germline V gene, CDR1 is MGHDK and CDR2 is SYGVNS. Trimming took 6 bases from V and 6 from J, leaving 14 bases between them. The DNA for the CDR3 is TGTGCCAGCAGCCTCGTCCCAGGGCATGGCTACACCTTC. Its protein is CASSLVPGHGYTF.

The gene calls are TRBV9 and TRBJ2-1, with D perhaps matching TRBD1 (6 bases). The V and J ends lost 3 bases and 0 bases respectively, with 7 bases between them. This CDR3 comprises 14 residues. The germline CDR1 and CDR2 sequences are SGDLS and YYNGEE. The CDR3, as DNA: TGTGCCAGCAGCGCGACAGGCTCCTACAATGAGCAGTTCTTC. It encodes CASSATGSYNEQFF.

The rearrangement joins TRBV7-9 to TRBJ1-2, with a tentative D call TRBD1 (5 bases). The CDR3 is 17 residues long. Between the trimmed V and J ends, which lost 4 bases and 6 bases, there was a span of 24 bases. CDR1 SEHNR and CDR2 FQNEAQ come from the germline V gene (reference sequence). The CDR3 sequence is CASSWDFGRGQLNGYTF. The CDR3 DNA follows: TGTGCCAGCAGCTGGGATTTTGGGAGGGGTCAACTAAATGGCTACACCTTC. Full variable domain (rest looked up from reference TRBV7-9 and TRBJ1-2): DTGVSQNPRHKITKRGQNVTFRCDPISEHNRLYWYRQTLGQGPEFLTYFQNEAQLEKSRLLSDRFSAERPKGSFSTLEIQRTEQGDSAMYLCASSWDFGRGQLNGYTFGSGTRLTVV.

J is TRBJ1-2 and V is TRBV29-1, with 9 bases that match TRBD1. The CDR3 runs 12 residues. The germline V gene has CDR1 SQVTM and CDR2 ANQGSEA. V was pared by 6 bases and J by 5 bases, with 4 bases of the junction left unmatched. CDR3 region: CSVHRGRYGYTF. The CDR3 DNA reads TGCAGCGTGCACAGGGGGCGATATGGCTACACCTTC.

J is TRBJ1-2 and V is TRBV11-2; 8 nucleotides agree with TRBD1. Germline V gene data show CDR1 as SGHAT and CDR2 as FQNNGV. CDR3 length: 18 residues. Germline trimming cut 2 bases from V and 0 bases from J; bases unmatched to any gene: 11. This CDR3 reads CASSLLAGQARANYGYTF. CDR3 DNA: TGTGCCAGCAGCTTACTGGCGGGACAGGCCCGAGCTAACTATGGCTACACCTTC.

The chain couples TRBV2 to TRBJ1-1; a possible D gene is TRBD1 (6 bases). V lost 1 base and J 13 bases, leaving 16 bases between the germline ends. CDR3 length: 13 residues. Germline V gene data show CDR1 as SNHLY and CDR2 as FYNNEI. As DNA, the CDR3 is TGTGCCAGCAGTGAAGGGACAGCCGCCCGGGGTTTCTTT. Translation gives CASSEGTAARGFF.

This sequence joins TRBV6-5 and TRBJ2-7; 10 bases are a match to TRBD1. J lost 2 bases, V lost 6 bases, and 4 bases had no gene match. CDR3 length: 14 residues. Germline V gene sequence: CDR1 MNHEY, CDR2 SVGAGI. Here the CDR3 reads CASSTGTGAYEQYF. CDR3 DNA: TGTGCCAGCAGCACCGGGACAGGGGCCTACGAGCAGTACTTC.

CDR3 sequence: CASSYSEADGETQYF. The CDR3 DNA reads TGTGCCAGCAGTTACTCAGAGGCTGACGGCGAGACCCAGTACTTC. The J gene is TRBJ2-5, the V gene TRBV6-5; D unresolved. This CDR3 contains 15 residues. Trimming removed 0 bases from V and 5 bases from J, with 13 bases in between. In germline, CDR1 is MNHEY, CDR2 SVGAGI.

The V call is TRBV19, the J call TRBJ2-1, with a tentative D call TRBD2 (6 bases). The V and J ends lost 8 bases and 0 bases respectively, with 11 bases between them. CDR1 is LNHDA and CDR2 is SQIVND in the germline V gene (reference sequence). The CDR3 consists of 14 residues. CDR3 amino acids: CASEEGSSYNEQFF. CDR3 bases: TGTGCCAGTGAGGAGGGCTCCTCCTACAATGAGCAGTTCTTC.

V is TRBV4-3 and J is TRBJ2-7; 7 bases map to TRBD2. The CDR3 is 14 residues long. The J segment lost 4 bases and the V segment lost 5 bases, leaving 8 bases of the junction unmatched. Germline V gives CDR1 LGHNA, CDR2 YSLEER. The CDR3 sequence is CASSSSSSGYEQYF. Written as DNA, the CDR3 is TGCGCCAGCAGCTCCTCCTCTAGCGGTTACGAGCAGTACTTC.

The chain joins TRBV2 to TRBJ2-5; 9 bases align to TRBD1. The germline V gene encodes CDR1 SNHLY and CDR2 FYNNEI. V lost 3 bases to trimming and J lost 5 bases; unmatched junction nucleotides: 16. The CDR3 totals 18 residues. CDR3 bases: TGTGCCAGCAGTGATTGGTCGGGGACAGGGCTATTTGGGGAGACCCAGTACTTC. Amino acid sequence: CASSDWSGTGLFGETQYF.

The chain recombines TRBV2 with TRBJ2-2, with D possibly being TRBD2 (6 bases). V was cut by 7 bases and J by 0 bases, with 15 bases left in between. Germline V gene data show CDR1 as SNHLY and CDR2 as FYNNEI. CDR3 size: 16 residues. CDR3 sequence reads: CASIHRDFPNTGELFF. The CDR3 region has the DNA TGTGCCAGCATACACCGGGACTTCCCGAACACCGGGGAGCTGTTTTTT.

The V gene is TRBV7-9, the J gene TRBJ1-2; D is unresolved. The CDR3 consists of 12 residues. The V and J ends lost 6 bases and 2 bases respectively, with 7 bases between them. CDR1 is SEHNR, CDR2 FQNEAQ, per germline (reference sequence). The CDR3 nucleotides are TGTGCCAGCAGGGGAGGGAACTATGGCTACACCTTC. Translated: CASRGGNYGYTF.

CDR3 sequence reads: CASSYEESSYGYTF. The CDR3 nucleotides read TGTGCCAGCAGTTACGAGGAGTCCTCCTATGGCTACACCTTC. The chain combines TRBV6-5 with TRBJ1-2; no reliable D call. Germline V gene lookup returns CDR1 MNHEY and CDR2 SVGAGI. CDR3 length: 14 residues. V lost 2 bases to trimming and J lost 4 bases, with 11 bases between them.

The V and J genes are TRBV7-9 and TRBJ1-2, with 8 bases that match TRBD1. The junction had 11 bases not matched to a gene; V was cut back by 4 bases and J by 7 bases. CDR3 length: 15 residues. Germline values: CDR1 SEHNR, CDR2 FQNEAQ (reference sequence). The CDR3 nucleotides are TGTGCCAGCAGCTATACCAGACAGGGGACGGCTGGCTACACCTTC. The encoded protein is CASSYTRQGTAGYTF. The full variable domain, completed using reference TRBV7-9 and TRBJ1-2, is DTGVSQNPRHKITKRGQNVTFRCDPISEHNRLYWYRQTLGQGPEFLTYFQNEAQLEKSRLLSDRFSAERPKGSFSTLEIQRTEQGDSAMYLCASSYTRQGTAGYTFGSGTRLTVV.

The genes are TRBV6-6 and TRBJ1-6; TRBD1 aligns across 10 bases. The V segment lost 8 bases and the J segment 10 bases; nucleotides outside the gene matches: 5. This CDR3 spans 13 amino acids. CDR1 is MNHNY and CDR2 is SVGAGI in the germline V gene (reference sequence). The CDR3 loop reads CASGDRGGSPLHF. In nucleotides, the CDR3 is TGTGCCAGCGGGGACAGGGGAGGGTCACCCCTCCACTTT.

The V call is TRBV11-3, the J call TRBJ2-2; the match to TRBD1 covers 7 bases. Germline V gene lookup returns CDR1 SGHNT and CDR2 YENEEA. The CDR3 consists of 15 residues. The V gene end was trimmed by 1 base and the J gene end by 7 bases; junction bases not matched to a gene: 6. The CDR3 reads CASSLGDSVFGELFF. In DNA, the CDR3 is TGTGCCAGCAGCTTAGGGGACAGTGTCTTCGGGGAGCTGTTTTTT.

The chain recombines TRBV9 with TRBJ2-3; perhaps TRBD1 as D (6 bases). The CDR3 spans 15 residues. The germline V gene encodes CDR1 SGDLS and CDR2 YYNGEE. V lost 2 bases to trimming and J lost 5 bases, with 15 bases between them. CDR3 loop: CASSVTGRVLDTQYF. CDR3 DNA: TGTGCCAGCAGCGTGACAGGCAGGGTTCTAGATACGCAGTATTTT.